The present entry profiles one TCR beta chain with its context. The antigen remains unidentified. The table came from immunoSEQ multiplex PCR; TCRdb's copy has only in-frame clones and leaves some out. Found here are around 1.9 million clones, about 92% of them singletons; the top ten hold roughly 1.7%. CD45RO-negative, CCR7-positively selected cells formed the naive CD8 fraction, excluding terminally differentiated effector memory CD45RA+ cells. The data originate from a study of shared clonotypes between healthy human individuals. Notes on the study in general: Even with large depth, rarefaction showed that sorted-subset sequencing was incomplete. Shared clonotypes: about 5% naive CD4, roughly 3.8% naive CD8, 2.3% memory CD4, under 0.45% memory CD8. All-four-donor shared clonotypes had higher generation probabilities than non-shared clonotypes did.

This CDR3 contains 15 residues. Unmatched junction bases numbered 2, after V lost 2 bases and J lost 2 bases. From germline, CDR1 is LGHNA and CDR2 YNFKEQ. The TCR comes from a man younger than 35 in good health. Some clones in this sample may be carry-over from other donors' samples. Sequencing was done on a sample of naive CD8+ T cells from PBMCs. The chain couples TRBV4-2 to TRBJ2-1; 8 bases are shared with TRBD2. The CDR3, as DNA: TGTGCCAGCAGCCAAAATAGCGGGGCCTACAATGAGCAGTTCTTC. Protein sequence: CASSQNSGAYNEQFF.